A single T cell receptor beta chain is shown here with its context. Its antigen is unidentified. The sample is drawn from a study of cytomegalovirus exposure and HLA in healthy donors. Overall study: Among several hundred genotyped donors, around 81% fell in the Caucasian-associated ancestry cluster. Study findings and constraints: Analysis was carried out at a later point, and it linked a missense DCLRE1C variant to TCR beta V- and J-gene trimming. Previous analysis showed most TCR beta V segments were productive about 90% or about 30% of the time.

It was with 60 Vbeta and 13 Jbeta primers that the PCR ran. Sequencing used immunoSEQ multiplex PCR; TCRdb keeps in-frame clones, though not all of them. In all, the sample yields 55,000 to 65,000 clones. The V gene end was trimmed by 5 bases and the J gene end by 2 bases; junction bases not matched to a gene: 9. CDR3 length: 18 residues. Germline V CDR1 and CDR2: LNHDA, SQIVND (reference sequence). The sequenced material came from PBMCs. This clonotype was obtained from a woman aged 18 to 35 in good health and CMV-seronegative. V is TRBV19 and J is TRBJ2-2; 12 positions match TRBD1. CDR3 in DNA: TGTGCCAGTAGTTCCAAATCCGGGACAGGGGGCAACACCGGGGAGCTGTTTTTT. Its translation: CASSSKSGTGGNTGELFF.